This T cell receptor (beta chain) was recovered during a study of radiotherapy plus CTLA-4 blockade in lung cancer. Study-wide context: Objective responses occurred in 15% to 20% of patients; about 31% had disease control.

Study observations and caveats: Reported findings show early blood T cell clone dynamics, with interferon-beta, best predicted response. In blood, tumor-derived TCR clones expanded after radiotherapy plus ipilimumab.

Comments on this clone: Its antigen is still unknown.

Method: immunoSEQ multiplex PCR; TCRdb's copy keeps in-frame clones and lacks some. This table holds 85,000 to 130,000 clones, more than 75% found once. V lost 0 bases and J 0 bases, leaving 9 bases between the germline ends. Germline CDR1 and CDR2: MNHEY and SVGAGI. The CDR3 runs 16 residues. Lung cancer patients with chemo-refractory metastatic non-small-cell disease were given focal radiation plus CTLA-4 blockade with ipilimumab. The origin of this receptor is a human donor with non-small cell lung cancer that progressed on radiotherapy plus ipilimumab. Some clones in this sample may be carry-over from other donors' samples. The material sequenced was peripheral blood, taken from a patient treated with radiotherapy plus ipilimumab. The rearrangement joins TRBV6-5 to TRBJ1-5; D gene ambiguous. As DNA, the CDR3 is TGTGCCAGCAGTTACTCGTTTGGGGTTAGCAATCAGCCCCAGCATTTT. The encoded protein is CASSYSFGVSNQPQHF.